The entry below gives a single TCR beta chain sequence along with its context. This specimen belongs to a study of blood T cell repertoires in COVID-19. Study in general: Collection of acute and convalescent COVID-19 samples took place in the United States, Italy and Spain. T cells, B-cell-depleted T cells, or PBMCs supplied cDNA or gDNA.

The CDR3 has 12 residues. Per the germline V gene, CDR1 is MNHEY and CDR2 is SVGEGT. The V gene lost 2 bases and the J gene lost 4 bases, with 6 bases spanning the gap. In the authors' workflow: How many nucleated cells were present was estimated from reference gene primer amplification. The table came from immunoSEQ multiplex PCR; TCRdb's copy has only in-frame clones and leaves some out. V and J calls and clone size are those listed in that table; D and trimming were worked out from the DNA. Counted here are about 210,000 clones, 70% to 90% occurring once; the ten biggest clones make up 3% to 3.5%.

The chain combines TRBV6-2 or TRBV6-3 with TRBJ2-7; D remains ambiguous. This receptor was taken from a man in his sixties with acute or convalescent COVID-19. Sequencing was carried out using peripheral blood. CDR3 DNA sequence: TGTGCCAGCAGTTACCCCCGTTACGAGCAGTACTTC. Its protein is CASSYPRYEQYF.